A single sample gave rise to the 15 T cell receptor beta chains below, sequenced in a study of T cell changes during pregnancy in multiple sclerosis. The method was immunoSEQ multiplex PCR; TCRdb's version includes in-frame clones alone and lacks a portion of them. Here the sample spans 66,000 or so clones, roughly nine tenths being singletons. Specimen: CD8+ T cells from peripheral blood mononuclear cells, collected before pregnancy. The receptors come from a female donor with multiple sclerosis, enrolled in a pregnancy study.

V is TRBV6-4 and J is TRBJ2-2; tentatively, D is TRBD1 (5 bases). The germline V gene encodes CDR1 MRHNA and CDR2 SNTAGT. The CDR3 extends over 12 amino acids. The V gene lost 6 bases and the J gene lost 4 bases, with 6 bases spanning the gap. CDR3 nucleotides: TGTGCCAGCAGCCAGGGCACCGGGGAGCTGTTTTTT. It translates to CASSQGTGELFF.

The V gene is TRBV2, the J gene TRBJ1-2; 7 nucleotides match TRBD1. This CDR3 spans 15 amino acids. Germline V gene data show CDR1 as SNHLY and CDR2 as FYNNEI. J was trimmed by 0 bases and V by 2 bases; bases with no gene match: 3. The CDR3 spells CASSETGVANYGYTF. The CDR3 DNA reads TGTGCCAGCAGTGAAACAGGGGTCGCTAACTATGGCTACACCTTC.

The V gene is TRBV7-8, the J gene TRBJ2-7; 7 bases line up with TRBD1. The V and J ends lost 5 bases and 1 base, in that order; junction bases with no gene match: 11. In germline, CDR1 is SGHVS, CDR2 FQNEAQ. This CDR3 is 16 amino acids long. The CDR3 spells CASSPRDSDKSYEQYF. The CDR3 DNA is TGTGCCAGCAGCCCCCGGGACAGCGATAAGTCCTACGAGCAGTACTTC. Drawing the rest from reference TRBV7-8 and TRBJ2-7, the complete variable domain is GAGVSQSPRYKVAKRGQDVALRCDPISGHVSLFWYQQALGQGPEFLTYFQNEAQLDKSGLPSDRFFAERPEGSVSTLKIQRTQQEDSAVYLCASSPRDSDKSYEQYFGPGTRLTVT.

The genes are TRBV30 and TRBJ1-5; 7 positions match TRBD1. Germline CDR1 GTSNPN, CDR2 SVGIG (reference sequence). V dropped 0 bases and J dropped 4; count of bases not matched to a gene: 0. This CDR3 region has 13 residues. CDR3: CAWSVQGNQPQHF. The CDR3 DNA reads TGTGCCTGGAGTGTACAGGGGAATCAGCCCCAGCATTTT.

The chain has TRBV6-5 and TRBJ2-2; no clear D. This CDR3 has 13 residues. Germline values: CDR1 MNHEY, CDR2 SVGAGI. Trimming took off 4 bases at V and 3 bases at J, with 6 bases between the two ends. CDR3 sequence: CASSSSYTGELFF. The CDR3 DNA is TGTGCCAGCAGTTCCAGTTACACCGGGGAGCTGTTTTTT.

A few counts support this clone. The CDR3 here is CASSVGGSGSHSYNEQFF. CDR3 nucleotides: TGTGCCAGCAGCGTAGGGGGTAGCGGGTCGCACTCCTACAATGAGCAGTTCTTC. V gene TRBV9 combines with J gene TRBJ2-1; 7 nucleotides agree with TRBD2. Germline V gene sequence: CDR1 SGDLS, CDR2 YYNGEE. The CDR3 spans 18 residues. Germline trimming cut 0 bases from V and 0 bases from J; bases unmatched to any gene: 9. Drawing the rest from reference TRBV9 and TRBJ2-1, the complete variable domain is DSGVTQTPKHLITATGQRVTLRCSPRSGDLSVYWYQQSLDQGLQFLIQYYNGEERAKGNILERFSAQQFPDLHSELNLSSLELGDSALYFCASSVGGSGSHSYNEQFFGPGTRLTVL.

The chain links TRBV27 to TRBJ2-7; 8 bases align to TRBD1. The J segment lost 4 bases and the V segment lost 5 bases, leaving 7 bases of the junction unmatched. This CDR3 has 14 residues. Germline values: CDR1 MNHEY, CDR2 SMNVEV (reference sequence). The CDR3 loop is CASSPQGVDYEQYF. The CDR3 region has the DNA TGTGCCAGCAGTCCACAGGGGGTTGATTACGAGCAGTACTTC.

The V and J genes are TRBV5-6 and TRBJ2-7; 8 bases match TRBD1. After removal of 6 bases from V and 1 base from J, the junction contained 15 bases not matched to a gene. The germline V gene encodes CDR1 SGHDT and CDR2 YYEEEE. CDR3 length: 17 amino acids. CDR3 loop: CASTRGTVWTGSYEQYF. The CDR3 DNA reads TGTGCCAGCACCCGTGGGACAGTATGGACAGGGTCCTACGAGCAGTACTTC. Together with reference TRBV5-6 and TRBJ2-7, the CDR3 gives the full variable domain: DAGVTQSPTHLIKTRGQQVTLRCSPKSGHDTVSWYQQALGQGPQFIFQYYEEEERQRGNFPDRFSGHQFPNYSSELNVNALLLGDSALYLCASTRGTVWTGSYEQYFGPGTRLTVT.

The CDR3 DNA reads TGTGCCAGCAGCCCCCCACTAGCCGACAATGAGCAGTTCTTC. Protein product: CASSPPLADNEQFF. The chain combines TRBV7-9 with TRBJ2-1; D possibly corresponds to TRBD2 (6 bases). Germline CDR1 reads SEHNR; CDR2 reads FQNEAQ (reference sequence). The CDR3 has 14 amino acids. The V end was cut by 5 bases, the J end by 5 bases, with 13 bases between.

This chain connects TRBV30 to TRBJ2-7, with 9 bases lining up with TRBD2. CDR3 length equals 16 residues. V lost 0 bases, J lost 2 bases, and 8 bases stayed unmatched. In germline, CDR1 is GTSNPN, CDR2 SVGIG (reference sequence). In DNA form, the CDR3 reads TGTGCCTGGAGTGTAGCGGGGGGCCACCTTCCCTACGAGCAGTACTTC. Translating gives CAWSVAGGHLPYEQYF.

The J gene is TRBJ1-2, the V gene TRBV27, with a weak D call TRBD1 (5 bases). Trimming left V 5 bases short and J 4 bases short, with 11 bases between. The CDR3 is 13 residues long. CDR1 is MNHEY, CDR2 SMNVEV, per germline (reference sequence). Here the CDR3 DNA reads TGTGCCAGCAGTGCGGGGGGGAGCTATGGCTACACCTTC. As protein: CASSAGGSYGYTF.

The chain carries TRBV7-2 and TRBJ2-2, with 8 bases identical to TRBD1. V shed 5 bases and J 5 bases; nucleotides not matched to a gene: 10. Germline V gene data show CDR1 as SGHTA and CDR2 as FQGNSA. The CDR3 runs 16 residues. This CDR3 reads CASSPGQAVKTGELFF. CDR3 DNA sequence: TGTGCCAGCAGCCCGGGACAGGCCGTGAAGACCGGGGAGCTGTTTTTT.

The V gene is TRBV27, the J gene TRBJ1-1; D unresolved. The CDR3 contains 15 residues. The V end was cut by 0 bases, the J end by 0 bases, with 8 bases between. Germline V gene sequence: CDR1 MNHEY, CDR2 SMNVEV (reference sequence). DNA for the CDR3: TGTGCCAGCAGTTTATCGGTAGAGGTGAACACTGAAGCTTTCTTT. It translates to CASSLSVEVNTEAFF.

The rearrangement links TRBV27 to TRBJ2-7, with TRBD1 matching 7 bases. Germline CDR1 reads MNHEY; CDR2 reads SMNVEV (reference sequence). The CDR3 extends over 14 amino acids. The V and J ends lost 5 bases and 2 bases, in that order; junction bases with no gene match: 6. The CDR3 DNA sequence: TGTGCCAGCAGTCCAGGACAGGTCCCCTACGAGCAGTACTTC. Translating it yields CASSPGQVPYEQYF.

This chain's CDR3 is CASSPSGGAGDTQYF. For the CDR3, the DNA is TGTGCCAGCAGCCCAAGCGGGGGGGCAGGAGATACGCAGTATTTT. This chain connects TRBV4-2 to TRBJ2-3; 10 bases match TRBD2. V was clipped by 4 bases and J by 5 bases; unmatched bases: 6. CDR1 and CDR2 (germline): LGHNA, YNFKEQ. This CDR3 comprises 15 residues.